This passage covers 30 T cell receptor beta chains from one sample sequenced in a study of CD8 T cells in ankylosing spondylitis. The study, taken as a whole, reports: Typical of ankylosing spondylitis blood, it appeared, was a TCR beta motif of seven to nine highly homologous variants.

These TCRs' antigens remain unknown. One entry per CDR3 protein results from TCRdb running MiXCR on the 5' RACE reads. Of approximately 400,000 distinct CDR3 sequences listed, about a sixth are singletons. The specimen was blood, either unsorted or a sorted T cell fraction (not recorded which). All receptors derive from a male donor with ankylosing spondylitis.

J is TRBJ2-5 and V is TRBV9; 10 bases are a match to TRBD2. The V gene end was trimmed by 6 bases and the J gene end by 5 bases; junction bases not matched to a gene: 7. The length of the CDR3 is 14 residues. Germline values: CDR1 SGDLS, CDR2 YYNGEE. Written as DNA, the CDR3 is TGTGCCAGCAACCTAGCGGGGGCTGGGGAGACCCAGTACTTC. This translates into CASNLAGAGETQYF. Full variable domain (rest looked up from reference TRBV9 and TRBJ2-5): DSGVTQTPKHLITATGQRVTLRCSPRSGDLSVYWYQQSLDQGLQFLIQYYNGEERAKGNILERFSAQQFPDLHSELNLSSLELGDSALYFCASNLAGAGETQYFGPGTRLLVL.

V gene TRBV6-2 or TRBV6-3 combines with J gene TRBJ1-3; D remains unclear. V dropped 7 bases and J dropped 4 bases, with 14 bases sitting between them. The CDR3 loop spans 14 amino acids. Germline V gene lookup returns CDR1 MNHEY and CDR2 SVGEGT. The CDR3, as DNA: TGTGCCAGCACCGAGGGTCTCTCCGGAAACACCATATATTTT. It specifies CASTEGLSGNTIYF.

This clonotype has ten or more counts. The genes are TRBV5-1 and TRBJ2-1, with 12 positions matching TRBD2. Germline CDR1 and CDR2: SGHRS and YFSETQ. Germline trimming cut 4 bases from V and 5 bases from J; bases unmatched to any gene: 10. The CDR3 totals 17 residues. CDR3 amino acids: CASSTVPTSGGNNEQFF. CDR3 sequence (DNA): TGCGCCAGCAGCACTGTCCCGACTAGCGGGGGAAACAATGAGCAGTTCTTC.

This clonotype has just a few counts. V gene TRBV9 combines with J gene TRBJ2-2, with D unclear. V was trimmed by 0 bases and J by 4 bases, leaving 7 bases between them. In germline, CDR1 is SGDLS, CDR2 YYNGEE. This CDR3 has 14 residues. The CDR3 sequence: CASSVDTGTGELFF. The CDR3 coding sequence is TGTGCCAGCAGCGTAGATACGGGCACCGGGGAGCTGTTTTTT.

The chain combines TRBV7-8 with TRBJ2-3, with D perhaps assigned TRBD1 or TRBD2 (5 bases each). Trimming shortened V by 4 bases and J by 2 bases, and 22 bases separated the two germline ends. Germline V gene data show CDR1 as SGHVS and CDR2 as FQNEAQ. This CDR3 has 18 residues. CDR3 protein: CASSSRDHPYSYTDTQYF. As DNA, the CDR3 is TGTGCCAGCAGCTCCCGGGACCATCCCTACAGTTACACAGATACGCAGTATTTT. The full variable domain, its missing parts supplied by reference TRBV7-8 and TRBJ2-3, is GAGVSQSPRYKVAKRGQDVALRCDPISGHVSLFWYQQALGQGPEFLTYFQNEAQLDKSGLPSDRFFAERPEGSVSTLKIQRTQQEDSAVYLCASSSRDHPYSYTDTQYFGPGTRLTVL.

This clonotype came up a few times. V gene TRBV5-1 combines with J gene TRBJ1-1; D perhaps matches TRBD1 (6 bases). The CDR3 runs to 16 residues. CDR1 is SGHRS and CDR2 is YFSETQ in the germline V gene. V lost 0 bases, J lost 2 bases, and 14 bases lay in between. This CDR3 reads CASSLGGGQFNTEAFF. The DNA of the CDR3 is TGCGCCAGCAGCTTGGGAGGAGGACAGTTTAACACTGAAGCTTTCTTT.

This chain connects TRBV5-6 to TRBJ2-3; D may correspond to TRBD1 or TRBD2 (5 bases each). Trimming left V 2 bases short and J 4 bases short, with 11 bases between. Germline V gene data show CDR1 as SGHDT and CDR2 as YYEEEE. This CDR3 contains 14 residues. The CDR3 sequence: CASSFDLGADTQYF. The CDR3, as DNA: TGTGCCAGCAGCTTCGATCTGGGGGCAGATACGCAGTATTTT.

The CDR3 DNA is TGTGCCAGCTCACCGGACAGGGTCAAAAACACCGGGGAGCTGTTTTTT. Protein sequence: CASSPDRVKNTGELFF. This sequence joins TRBV18 and TRBJ2-2, with 8 bases aligning to TRBD1. Germline lookup yields CDR1 KGHSH and CDR2 LQKENI. V trimming: 3 bases; J trimming: 2 bases; junction bases outside the gene matches: 5. The CDR3 runs to 16 residues.

This clonotype has at least ten counts. The chain employs TRBV5-1 and TRBJ2-4, with TRBD1 as a possible D gene (5 bases). Per germline, CDR1 SGHRS and CDR2 YFSETQ. The V and J ends lost 0 bases and 0 bases respectively, with 7 bases between them. CDR3 length: 15 amino acids. The CDR3 DNA follows: TGCGCCAGCAGCTTGGGGACACCAGCCAAAAACATTCAGTACTTC. Amino acids: CASSLGTPAKNIQYF.

This chain joins TRBV5-5 and TRBJ2-1; 8 bases agree with TRBD2. The CDR3 is 15 amino acids. CDR1 and CDR2 from the germline V gene are SGHKS and YYEKEE (reference sequence). Trimming took 2 bases from V and 7 from J; bases not matched to a gene: 8. The chain's CDR3 is CASSLSSGSPNEQFF. CDR3 nucleotides: TGTGCCAGCAGCTTAAGCAGCGGGAGTCCTAATGAGCAGTTCTTC.

In this sample, this clonotype turned up many times. The chain uses TRBV25-1 and TRBJ2-5; D is uncertain. This CDR3 contains 14 residues. Trimming shortened V by 3 bases and J by 4 bases, and 12 bases separated the two germline ends. The germline gives CDR1 MGHDK, CDR2 SYGVNS. The CDR3 region has the DNA TGTGCCAGCAGTGATGGTGTGGCAGGAGAGACCCAGTACTTC. Translation: CASSDGVAGETQYF.

This clonotype was counted many times. V and J are TRBV7-2 and TRBJ1-2, with D perhaps TRBD1 (5 bases). CDR3 length equals 14 residues. CDR1 and CDR2 from the germline V gene are SGHTA and FQGNSA. V was pared by 3 bases and J by 0 bases, with 8 bases between. CDR3 residues: CASSFPTANYGYTF. As DNA, the CDR3 is TGTGCCAGCAGCTTCCCGACAGCTAACTATGGCTACACCTTC.

J is TRBJ2-5 and V is TRBV5-6; TRBD2 matches 7 bases. V was clipped by 3 bases and J by 4 bases; unmatched bases: 9. The CDR3 sequence is 15 residues long. CDR1 and CDR2 (germline): SGHDT, YYEEEE. This CDR3 reads CASSWGGEVGETQYF. In DNA form, the CDR3 reads TGTGCCAGCAGCTGGGGAGGGGAAGTTGGAGAGACCCAGTACTTC.

This clonotype has just a few counts. The chain has TRBV15 and TRBJ2-6; D is unclear. This CDR3 region has 15 residues. Germline V gives CDR1 LNHNV, CDR2 YYDKDF (reference sequence). Trimming shortened V by 5 bases and J by 1 base, and 9 bases separated the two germline ends. Here the CDR3 reads CATSSQSSGANVLTF. Here the CDR3 DNA reads TGTGCCACCAGCTCACAGTCTTCTGGGGCCAACGTCCTGACTTTC.

The CDR3 coding sequence is TGTGCCAGCAAGAGGACTAGCGGAGTACAAGAGACCCAGTACTTC. It translates to CASKRTSGVQETQYF. The chain carries TRBV7-2 and TRBJ2-5; 10 nucleotides agree with TRBD2. The CDR3 totals 15 residues. V gave up 7 bases and J gave up 2 bases; unmatched junction bases: 7. The germline V gene encodes CDR1 SGHTA and CDR2 FQGNSA.

In regard to this clonotype: The junction departs from germline at one end; a sequencing error may be responsible. This chain links TRBV9 with TRBJ2-2, with D possibly matching TRBD2 (5 bases). Germline lookup yields CDR1 SGDLS and CDR2 YYNGEE. The CDR3 loop spans 16 amino acids. The DNA of the CDR3 is TGTGCCAGCAGCGTAGGAGCGGTGGTGAACGCCGGGGAGCTGTTTTTT. Its protein product is CASSVGAVVNAGELFF.

This chain joins TRBV5-8 and TRBJ2-5; 8 nucleotides align to TRBD1. Germline lookup yields CDR1 SGHTS and CDR2 YDEGEE. V shed 0 bases and J 2 bases; nucleotides not matched to a gene: 6. The CDR3 is made up of 16 amino acids. CDR3 coding DNA: TGTGCCAGCAGCTTGGGACAGGGGACGTTGCAAGAGACCCAGTACTTC. Its protein is CASSLGQGTLQETQYF. Drawing the rest from reference TRBV5-8 and TRBJ2-5, the complete variable domain is EAGVTQSPTHLIKTRGQQATLRCSPISGHTSVYWYQQALGLGLQFLLWYDEGEERNRGNFPPRFSGRQFPNYSSELNVNALELEDSALYLCASSLGQGTLQETQYFGPGTRLLVL.

This clonotype was seen a handful of times. The chain is built from TRBV12-3 or TRBV12-4 and TRBJ2-5, with 9 bases fitting TRBD2. V lost 3 bases and J lost 1; bases outside the gene matches: 6. The CDR3 runs 16 residues. Here the CDR3 reads CASSLRLAGTQETQYF. In DNA, the CDR3 is TGTGCCAGCAGTTTGCGTCTAGCGGGAACCCAAGAGACCCAGTACTTC.

This clonotype was recorded a few times. The V gene is TRBV29-1, the J gene TRBJ1-1; D is unclear. This CDR3 is 11 amino acids long. CDR1 is SQVTM and CDR2 is ANQGSEA in the germline V gene. The germline V and J ends were trimmed by 4 bases and 5 bases, with 8 bases remaining between them. The CDR3 is CSVVSSTEAFF. DNA for the CDR3: TGCAGCGTTGTCAGCTCTACTGAAGCTTTCTTT.

The chain links TRBV9 to TRBJ2-7; 7 nucleotides align to TRBD1. Germline assignment: CDR1 SGDLS and CDR2 YYNGEE. V trimming: 4 bases; J trimming: 1 base; junction bases outside the gene matches: 8. The CDR3 runs 15 residues. The CDR3, as DNA: TGTGCCAGCAGCCAGGACGGGGACAGATCCTACGAGCAGTACTTC. Its protein product is CASSQDGDRSYEQYF. The full variable domain, rest sourced from reference TRBV9 and TRBJ2-7, is DSGVTQTPKHLITATGQRVTLRCSPRSGDLSVYWYQQSLDQGLQFLIQYYNGEERAKGNILERFSAQQFPDLHSELNLSSLELGDSALYFCASSQDGDRSYEQYFGPGTRLTVT.

This clonotype has just a few counts. The chain links TRBV7-2 to TRBJ2-7; the D gene is possibly TRBD2 (5 bases). V was shortened by 0 bases and J by 5 bases, with 14 bases between the two germline ends. Per germline, CDR1 SGHTA and CDR2 FQGNSA. This CDR3 has 15 amino acids. DNA for the CDR3: TGTGCCAGCAGCTTAGCGGGCGGGCAGATGGACGAGCAGTACTTC. Residues: CASSLAGGQMDEQYF.

This rearrangement joins TRBV6-1 to TRBJ1-2; 9 nucleotides agree with TRBD1. The trim removed 11 bases at V and 6 bases at J, leaving 10 bases unmatched. In germline, CDR1 is MNHNS, CDR2 SASEGT. This CDR3 has 13 amino acids. The CDR3 is CAAGDRDSDGYTF. CDR3 nucleotides: TGTGCCGCGGGGGACAGGGATTCGGATGGCTACACCTTC.

The rearrangement links TRBV5-1 to TRBJ1-4; D not resolved. V was cut by 0 bases and J by 7 bases, with 10 bases left in between. The CDR3 runs 14 residues. CDR1 and CDR2 (germline): SGHRS, YFSETQ. CDR3 in DNA: TGCGCCAGCAGCTTGGACGGGATGGGTGAAAAACTGTTTTTT. Translating it yields CASSLDGMGEKLFF.

The chain joins TRBV9 to TRBJ2-2, with D unclear. Germline V gives CDR1 SGDLS, CDR2 YYNGEE. The CDR3 has 15 residues. V lost 2 bases and J 6 bases, leaving 14 bases between the germline ends. The chain's CDR3 is CASSVGPTEAGELFF. The CDR3 DNA follows: TGTGCCAGCAGCGTGGGCCCCACCGAGGCCGGGGAGCTGTTTTTT.

The chain joins TRBV5-6 to TRBJ1-2; 12 bases match TRBD1. Trimming took 4 bases from V and 8 from J; bases not matched to a gene: 6. This CDR3 spans 14 amino acids. The germline CDR1 and CDR2 sequences are SGHDT and YYEEEE. The CDR3: CASSTGQGAGGYTF. The CDR3 DNA follows: TGTGCCAGCAGCACGGGACAGGGGGCGGGGGGCTACACCTTC.

The V call is TRBV11-2, the J call TRBJ1-6, with D possibly TRBD1 on 6 matching bases. V gave up 5 bases and J gave up 7 bases, with 18 bases separating them. The CDR3 runs to 16 residues. Germline CDR1 is SGHAT and CDR2 is FQNNGV. CDR3 nucleotides: TGTGCCAGCAGCCCCACGGGGGCGGGTGTGAATTCACCCCTCCACTTT. It is translated as CASSPTGAGVNSPLHF.

Only a few counts were recorded for this clonotype. The chain couples TRBV6-1 to TRBJ1-5; 9 bases map to TRBD1. The V gene end was trimmed by 5 bases and the J gene end by 3 bases; junction bases not matched to a gene: 5. The V gene's germline CDR1 is MNHNS and CDR2 SASEGT. CDR3 size: 15 residues. The DNA of the CDR3 is TGTGCCAGCAGTCCTTGGACAGGGGACAATCAGCCCCAGCATTTT. It specifies CASSPWTGDNQPQHF.

This clonotype appeared many times. J is TRBJ2-1 and V is TRBV11-2; D gene unclear. Germline CDR1 and CDR2: SGHAT and FQNNGV. The CDR3 contains 15 residues. V was trimmed by 0 bases and J by 2 bases, leaving 8 bases between them. The CDR3, as DNA: TGTGCCAGCAGCTTAGATCTTGGGGCCTACAATGAGCAGTTCTTC. Translated: CASSLDLGAYNEQFF.

This clonotype was counted only a few times. This chain joins TRBV3-1 and TRBJ2-5; D unresolved. Looked up from germline, CDR1 is LGHDT and CDR2 is YNNKEL (reference sequence). This CDR3 has 14 residues. Trimming removed 5 bases from V and 5 bases from J, with 15 bases in between. The CDR3 DNA sequence: TGTGCCAGCAGCGCCCGACTGGGGATGGAGACCCAGTACTTC. Its protein is CASSARLGMETQYF.

The chain combines TRBV9 with TRBJ2-5; 7 positions match TRBD1. V was pared by 3 bases and J by 1 base, with 3 bases of the junction left unmatched. Looked up from germline, CDR1 is SGDLS and CDR2 is YYNGEE. This CDR3 is 14 amino acids long. CDR3 loop: CASSADRVQETQYF. CDR3 DNA: TGTGCCAGCAGCGCCGACAGGGTCCAAGAGACCCAGTACTTC.